A single sample is the source of the 13 T cell receptor beta chains below, sequenced in a study of T-cell memory formation after mild COVID-19. One entry per CDR3 protein, called by TCRdb with MiXCR from the 5' RACE reads. The sample has about 470,000 distinct CDR3 sequences, around 27% seen once. Sample: PBMCs or a T cell subset sorted from them (not recorded which). The origin of the receptors is an adult woman who had mild COVID-19 (a few samples of this study predate the infection). Cell type and time point are not known.

Only a few counts were recorded for this clonotype. The chain recombines TRBV4-3 with TRBJ2-2; D gene unclear. The CDR3 is 17 residues long. From germline, CDR1 is LGHNA and CDR2 YSLEER. Between the trimmed V and J ends, which lost 1 base and 4 bases, there was a span of 16 bases. The CDR3 sequence: CASSQGRLLVATGELFF. The CDR3 coding sequence is TGCGCCAGCAGCCAAGGCCGGTTGTTGGTGGCCACCGGGGAGCTGTTTTTT.

The CDR3 loop reads CASSERPSGTGAFF. The CDR3 DNA is TGTGCCAGCAGCGAAAGACCGTCGGGGACCGGGGCTTTCTTT. The V call is TRBV7-2, the J call TRBJ1-1, with D possibly being TRBD1 (5 bases). From germline, CDR1 is SGHTA and CDR2 FQGNSA. This CDR3 has 14 residues. The ends were cut back, 5 bases at V and 11 bases at J, with 21 bases in the middle.

In its sample, this clonotype was seen a few times. The chain has TRBV11-2 and TRBJ2-7; the match to TRBD2 covers 12 bases. After removal of 5 bases from V and 5 bases from J, the junction contained 13 bases not matched to a gene. The length of the CDR3 is 17 residues. Germline V lookup: CDR1 SGHAT, CDR2 FQNNGV. This CDR3 reads CASSQQRTSGKVNEQYF. The CDR3 DNA reads as TGTGCCAGCAGCCAACAAAGGACTAGCGGGAAAGTCAACGAGCAGTACTTC.

This clonotype was detected many times. This chain connects TRBV12-3 or TRBV12-4 to TRBJ2-3; 10 bases line up with TRBD2. V shed 2 bases and J 4 bases; nucleotides not matched to a gene: 3. This CDR3 comprises 15 residues. CDR3 in amino acids: CASSLSGGAADTQYF. The CDR3 nucleotides are TGTGCCAGCAGTTTAAGCGGGGGGGCCGCAGATACGCAGTATTTT.

This clonotype was detected ten times or more. The chain has TRBV24-1 and TRBJ1-5; D gene uncertain. The length of the CDR3 is 12 residues. In germline, CDR1 is KGHDR, CDR2 SFDVKD. The ends were cut back, 0 bases at V and 6 bases at J, with 2 bases in the middle. CDR3: CATSDLGQPQHF. CDR3 DNA sequence: TGTGCCACCAGTGATTTGGGTCAGCCCCAGCATTTT.

V is TRBV20-1 and J is TRBJ1-3; possibly TRBD1 for D (5 bases). V was cut by 6 bases and J by 5 bases, with 17 bases left in between. Per the germline V gene, CDR1 is DFQATT and CDR2 is SNEGSKA (reference sequence). The CDR3 spans 14 residues. The CDR3 region has the DNA TGCAGTGCCATTCGGGAGGGACTAAGAAACACCATATATTTT. Translation gives CSAIREGLRNTIYF.

The rearrangement links TRBV5-6 to TRBJ2-5; 11 positions agree with TRBD1. J lost 4 bases, V lost 3 bases, and 8 bases had no gene match. Per germline, CDR1 SGHDT and CDR2 YYEEEE. There are 16 residues in the CDR3. Here the CDR3 reads CASSWAGTGGLETQYF. The CDR3 coding sequence is TGTGCCAGCAGCTGGGCCGGGACAGGGGGTCTAGAGACCCAGTACTTC.

This chain links TRBV9 with TRBJ2-2; D might be TRBD1 (5 bases). This CDR3 has 14 amino acids. V gave up 0 bases and J gave up 8 bases, with 11 bases separating them. CDR1 and CDR2 from the germline V gene are SGDLS and YYNGEE. CDR3 bases: TGTGCCAGCAGCGTAGCCAGGGCGTCGGGGGAGCTGTTTTTT. Protein: CASSVARASGELFF.

This clonotype occurred a few times. V usage is TRBV11-2 and J usage is TRBJ1-5; D remains unclear. The CDR3 has 13 amino acids. Germline V gene sequence: CDR1 SGHAT, CDR2 FQNNGV. Trimming cost V 5 bases and J 11 bases, with 16 bases left between them. CDR3 amino acids: CASSPNLQDSQHF. CDR3 DNA sequence: TGTGCCAGCAGCCCCAATCTCCAGGACTCCCAGCATTTT.

This clonotype showed up just a few times. The chain employs TRBV13 and TRBJ1-2; unclear D gene. The CDR3 contains 15 residues. Trimming pared 5 bases from V and 0 bases from J, leaving 13 bases between. Germline CDR1 reads PRHDT; CDR2 reads FYEKMQ (reference sequence). The CDR3 spells CASSPPGQANYGYTF. In nucleotides, the CDR3 is TGTGCCAGCAGCCCGCCCGGGCAAGCTAACTATGGCTACACCTTC.

This clonotype was detected a few times. The rearrangement uses TRBV5-1 and TRBJ1-1; D call uncertain. Trimming removed 0 bases from V and 0 bases from J, with 15 bases in between. CDR3 length: 17 residues. Germline loops: CDR1 SGHRS, CDR2 YFSETQ. DNA of the CDR3: TGCGCCAGCAGCTTGGAGTCAATGACCGCAGTGAACACTGAAGCTTTCTTT. Translating it yields CASSLESMTAVNTEAFF.

This clonotype was seen a few times. The junction departs from germline at one end; a sequencing error may be responsible. The chain recombines TRBV12-3 or TRBV12-4 with TRBJ1-1; D uncertain. This CDR3 is built from 13 residues. CDR3 DNA sequence: TGCGCCAGCAGCCCTCAGGTGAACACTGAAGCTTTCTTT. Protein sequence: CASSPQVNTEAFF.

This clonotype came up a few times. This chain uses TRBV30 with TRBJ2-5; 8 nucleotides align to TRBD1. The V segment lost 0 bases and the J segment 9 bases; nucleotides outside the gene matches: 9. Germline V CDR1 and CDR2: GTSNPN, SVGIG (reference sequence). The CDR3 is made up of 14 amino acids. The CDR3 spells CAWSVGQVTSAQYF. In DNA, the CDR3 is TGTGCCTGGAGTGTGGGACAGGTGACCTCGGCCCAGTACTTC.